What follows are 10 T cell receptor beta chains derived from one specimen sequenced in a study of blood T cells in healthy people across ages (dated by TCRdb to the mid-2010s). The receptor library was made with 5' RACE. A second PCR of roughly 7 to 12 cycles was performed with a sample-barcoded 5' primer and a J-beta primer mix. The public reads were reprocessed in TCRdb via fastp at Q25 and MiXCR, keeping in-frame beta chains. Rows with one shared CDR3 protein collapse into an entry with the most common genes and DNA. This sample is represented by around 1,900,000 distinct CDR3 sequences; about 39% of them were singletons. The top ten clones comprise roughly 24% of the sample. The sequenced sample was blood. Receptor source: a human donor in good health.

The V call is TRBV27, the J call TRBJ2-5; D ambiguous. The better agreement between TRBJ2-7 and the DNA end casts doubt on the J call. This CDR3 comprises 14 residues. Germline V gene data show CDR1 as MNHEY and CDR2 as SMNVEV (reference sequence). CDR3 protein: CASSPVSVPGEQYF. In nucleotides, the CDR3 is TGTGCCAGCAGTCCTGTTTCGGTCCCCGGCGAGCAGTACTTC.

CDR3 sequence reads: CASSQLEGGYEQYF. As DNA, the CDR3 is TGTGCCAGCAGCCAATTAGAGGGTGGCTACGAGCAGTACTTC. The chain couples TRBV14 to TRBJ2-7; maybe TRBD2 (5 bases). The CDR3 loop spans 14 amino acids. Germline V CDR1 and CDR2: SGHDN, FVKESK. The V gene lost 2 bases and the J gene lost 3 bases, with 11 bases spanning the gap. Based on the CDR3 plus reference TRBV14 and TRBJ2-7, the full variable domain is EAGVTQFPSHSVIEKGQTVTLRCDPISGHDNLYWYRRVMGKEIKFLLHFVKESKQDESGMPNNRFLAERTGGTYSTLKVQPAELEDSGVYFCASSQLEGGYEQYFGPGTRLTVT.

V gene TRBV7-2 combines with J gene TRBJ1-5; D gene uncertain. Trimming took off 0 bases at V and 1 base at J, with 10 bases between the two ends. Germline CDR1 reads SGHTA; CDR2 reads FQGNSA. The length of the CDR3 is 16 residues. The CDR3 loop is CASSLAAPGSNQPQHF. CDR3 nucleotides: TGTGCCAGCAGCTTAGCAGCACCGGGGAGCAATCAGCCCCAGCATTTT.

The chain joins TRBV20-1 to TRBJ2-2, with a weak D call TRBD1 (6 bases). Germline V gene data show CDR1 as DFQATT and CDR2 as SNEGSKA (reference sequence). The CDR3 contains 15 residues. V was trimmed by 5 bases and J by 0 bases, leaving 13 bases between them. CDR3 region: CSAVQGIANTGELFF. In DNA form, the CDR3 reads TGCAGTGCTGTACAGGGAATCGCGAACACCGGGGAGCTGTTTTTT.

This clonotype was seen a handful of times. The V call is TRBV21-1, the J call TRBJ2-4; TRBD2, the table's D call, lacks a check against the DNA. TRBV21-1 is designated a pseudogene. The CDR3 consists of 20 residues. The CDR3 loop is CASRVWTSGGAVLAKNIQYF. The CDR3 DNA sequence: TGTGCCAGCAGAGTCTGGACTAGCGGGGGGGCCGTTCTAGCCAAAAACATTCAGTACTTC.

This rearrangement joins TRBV7-2 to TRBJ2-5; D is possibly TRBD1 or TRBD2 (6 bases each). The CDR3 loop spans 17 amino acids. Germline V gene data show CDR1 as SGHTA and CDR2 as FQGNSA. V shed 0 bases and J shed 5 bases, with 19 bases lying between them. CDR3 region: CASSLAGITGRIETQYF. CDR3 in DNA: TGTGCCAGCAGCTTAGCGGGGATTACAGGGAGGATTGAGACCCAGTACTTC.

The rearrangement uses TRBV13 and TRBJ1-4, with D perhaps matching TRBD1 (6 bases). Trimming left V 5 bases short and J 4 bases short, with 8 bases between. Per the germline V gene, CDR1 is PRHDT and CDR2 is FYEKMQ (reference sequence). The CDR3 has 13 residues. In DNA form, the CDR3 reads TGTGCCAGCAGCGACAGGATTAATGAAAAACTGTTTTTT. This sequence encodes CASSDRINEKLFF. Together with reference TRBV13 and TRBJ1-4, the CDR3 gives the full variable domain: AAGVIQSPRHLIKEKRETATLKCYPIPRHDTVYWYQQGPGQDPQFLISFYEKMQSDKGSIPDRFSAQQFSDYHSELNMSSLELGDSALYFCASSDRINEKLFFGSGTQLSVL.

The chain links TRBV12-3 or TRBV12-4 to TRBJ2-1, with TRBD1 matching 8 bases. The J segment lost 6 bases and the V segment lost 6 bases, leaving 7 bases of the junction unmatched. The CDR3 has 14 residues. The DNA of the CDR3 is TGTGCCAGCAGCCCGACAGGGGCGAGCAATGAGCAGTTCTTC. Its protein product is CASSPTGASNEQFF.

With respect to this clonotype: Germline and junction disagree at one end, which may indicate a read error. The V call is TRBV15, the J call TRBJ1-5; no firm D call. Germline V lookup: CDR1 LNHNV, CDR2 YYDKDF (reference sequence). This CDR3 has 15 amino acids. The CDR3 DNA reads TGTACCACCAGCTCGCCACGGGCGGGCAATCAGCCCCAGCATTTT. Amino acids: CTTSSPRAGNQPQHF.

The rearrangement joins TRBV5-1 to TRBJ2-3, with 8 bases matching TRBD1. J gave up 3 bases and V 2 bases, and 5 bases lay outside the gene matches. From germline, CDR1 is SGHRS and CDR2 YFSETQ. This CDR3 comprises 15 residues. CDR3 sequence reads: CASSFGGQVTDTQYF. The CDR3 DNA reads TGCGCCAGCAGCTTCGGGGGACAGGTTACAGATACGCAGTATTTT.